The 15 T cell receptor beta chains presented below share a single source sample, sequenced in a study of blood T cell repertoires in COVID-19. Sequencing used immunoSEQ multiplex PCR; TCRdb keeps in-frame clones, though not all of them. The table lists tens of thousands of clones, approximately 72% of them singletons. The sample consisted of peripheral blood. These receptors all come from a woman aged 70 to 79 with COVID-19, enrolled during active disease.

This clone was seen a few times. The rearrangement joins TRBV6-6 to TRBJ1-2; 12 positions match TRBD1. Germline loops: CDR1 MNHNY, CDR2 SVGAGI (reference sequence). There are 14 residues in the CDR3. The V gene end was trimmed by 6 bases and the J gene end by 7 bases; junction bases not matched to a gene: 6. The CDR3 bases are TGTGCCAGCAGCCCCCCGGGACAGGGGGCTGGCTACACCTTC. Amino acid sequence: CASSPPGQGAGYTF.

The chain couples TRBV5-4 to TRBJ1-2; unclear D gene. Germline V gene lookup returns CDR1 SGHNT and CDR2 YYREEE (reference sequence). Trimming pared 0 bases from V and 4 bases from J, leaving 10 bases between. CDR3 length: 14 residues. CDR3 DNA: TGTGCCAGCAGCTTGGTGGCGGGGAGCTATGGCTACACCTTC. Its protein product is CASSLVAGSYGYTF.

This clone was counted once. The J gene is TRBJ1-4, the V gene TRBV25-1, with D possibly being TRBD1 (6 bases). Trimming shortened V by 2 bases and J by 3 bases, and 13 bases separated the two germline ends. CDR1 and CDR2 from the germline V gene are MGHDK and SYGVNS. The CDR3 length is 16 residues. DNA of the CDR3: TGTGCCAGCAGTGAAAGACAGGATTGGTCTAATGAAAAACTGTTTTTT. This codes for CASSERQDWSNEKLFF.

The genes are TRBV24-1 and TRBJ2-1, with D hard to call. The CDR3 is 15 amino acids. CDR1 KGHDR and CDR2 SFDVKD come from the germline V gene. The V and J ends lost 4 bases and 2 bases respectively, with 11 bases between them. This CDR3 reads CATSDPALAYNEQFF. The CDR3 DNA follows: TGTGCCACCAGTGACCCGGCGCTAGCCTACAATGAGCAGTTCTTC.

The CDR3 is CSVGGGSAETQYF. CDR3 DNA: TGCAGCGTTGGAGGTGGATCCGCAGAGACCCAGTACTTC. The chain carries TRBV29-1 and TRBJ2-5; D is unclear. This CDR3 is built from 13 residues. Germline CDR1 and CDR2: SQVTM and ANQGSEA. V shed 4 bases and J shed 4 bases, with 13 bases lying between them.

The gene calls are TRBV11-2 and TRBJ2-1; TRBD2 is a possible D gene (5 bases). Germline CDR1 reads SGHAT; CDR2 reads FQNNGV. The CDR3 spans 16 residues. With 0 bases removed from V and 10 bases from J, the gap between germline ends came to 19 bases. The CDR3 DNA reads as TGTGCCAGCAGCTTAGATGGGATAGCGCGTAGAGGGGAGCAGTTCTTC. Its translation is CASSLDGIARRGEQFF.

J is TRBJ1-1 and V is TRBV5-4, with D possibly TRBD1 on 6 matching bases. Trimming took off 10 bases at V and 1 base at J, with 17 bases between the two ends. Looked up from germline, CDR1 is SGHNT and CDR2 is YYREEE (reference sequence). The CDR3 totals 14 residues. Here the CDR3 reads CACQLGGANTEAFF. CDR3 sequence (DNA): TGTGCCTGCCAATTGGGGGGGGCGAACACTGAAGCTTTCTTT.

The rearrangement uses TRBV4-2 and TRBJ1-4; D possibly corresponds to TRBD1 (5 bases). The germline V gene has CDR1 LGHNA and CDR2 YNFKEQ. The CDR3 has 15 residues. Trimming cost V 1 base and J 5 bases, with 11 bases left between them. In DNA, the CDR3 is TGTGCCAGCAGCCAAGTGGCAGGGCTAAATGAAAAACTGTTTTTT. Translation gives CASSQVAGLNEKLFF.

The CDR3 coding sequence is TGCGCCAGCAGCCGGGGCTCGCAGGGCCCCACTGAAGCTTTCTTT. It yields the protein CASSRGSQGPTEAFF. The rearrangement links TRBV4-1 to TRBJ1-1; D may be TRBD1 (5 bases). Trimming shortened V by 4 bases and J by 4 bases, and 16 bases separated the two germline ends. Germline CDR1 and CDR2: MGHRA and YSYEKL. The CDR3 contains 15 residues.

The rearrangement joins TRBV19 to TRBJ2-7; D unclear. The V and J ends lost 6 bases and 4 bases respectively, with 16 bases between them. Per germline, CDR1 LNHDA and CDR2 SQIVND (reference sequence). This CDR3 contains 14 residues. CDR3 protein: CASSLRMRRYEQYF. In DNA, the CDR3 is TGTGCCAGTAGCTTGAGGATGAGGCGGTACGAGCAGTACTTC.

This chain uses TRBV3-1 (or the pseudogene TRBV3-2) with TRBJ2-5; TRBD2 matches at 11 bases. This CDR3 is 14 amino acids long. Trimming took 4 bases from V and 2 from J; bases not matched to a gene: 0. The germline V gene has CDR1 LGHDT and CDR2 YNNKEL (reference sequence). The CDR3 sequence is CASSLAGGQETQYF. DNA of the CDR3: TGTGCCAGCAGCCTAGCGGGGGGGCAAGAGACCCAGTACTTC.

This chain uses TRBV7-2 with TRBJ2-1, with a possible D match to TRBD2 (5 bases). This CDR3 spans 14 amino acids. Germline CDR1 SGHTA, CDR2 FQGNSA. The V gene lost 1 base and the J gene lost 6 bases, with 10 bases spanning the gap. CDR3: CASSLVVRANEQFF. The CDR3 DNA reads as TGTGCCAGCAGCTTAGTTGTGCGGGCCAATGAGCAGTTCTTC. Filled out from reference TRBV7-2 and TRBJ2-1, the complete variable domain reads GAGVSQSPSNKVTEKGKDVELRCDPISGHTALYWYRQSLGQGLEFLIYFQGNSAPDKSGLPSDRFSAERTGGSVSTLTIQRTQQEDSAVYLCASSLVVRANEQFFGPGTRLTVL.

This clone has a single count. V is TRBV7-2 and J is TRBJ2-2; D possibly corresponds to TRBD1 (5 bases). The V and J ends lost 1 base and 5 bases respectively, with 8 bases between them. The length of the CDR3 is 14 residues. From germline, CDR1 is SGHTA and CDR2 FQGNSA. The CDR3 DNA follows: TGTGCCAGCAGCTTAGATAGGGGTACCGGGGAGCTGTTTTTT. Protein: CASSLDRGTGELFF.

This clone was detected a few times. This chain joins TRBV7-2 and TRBJ2-2, with D perhaps TRBD2 (5 bases). Trimming stripped 5 bases from V and 6 bases from J, with 13 bases between. Germline V gives CDR1 SGHTA, CDR2 FQGNSA. This CDR3 region has 14 residues. CDR3 loop: CASSRTRQPGELFF. In DNA form, the CDR3 reads TGTGCCAGCAGCCGCACTAGGCAACCCGGGGAGCTGTTTTTT.

The J gene is TRBJ2-3, the V gene TRBV4-2; TRBD2 aligns across 10 bases. The germline V gene encodes CDR1 LGHNA and CDR2 YNFKEQ. V lost 0 bases, J lost 6 bases, and 6 bases stayed unmatched. The CDR3 is 16 amino acids. The CDR3 sequence is CASSQDQRGGWDTQYF. As DNA, the CDR3 is TGTGCCAGCAGCCAAGATCAGCGGGGGGGCTGGGATACGCAGTATTTT.